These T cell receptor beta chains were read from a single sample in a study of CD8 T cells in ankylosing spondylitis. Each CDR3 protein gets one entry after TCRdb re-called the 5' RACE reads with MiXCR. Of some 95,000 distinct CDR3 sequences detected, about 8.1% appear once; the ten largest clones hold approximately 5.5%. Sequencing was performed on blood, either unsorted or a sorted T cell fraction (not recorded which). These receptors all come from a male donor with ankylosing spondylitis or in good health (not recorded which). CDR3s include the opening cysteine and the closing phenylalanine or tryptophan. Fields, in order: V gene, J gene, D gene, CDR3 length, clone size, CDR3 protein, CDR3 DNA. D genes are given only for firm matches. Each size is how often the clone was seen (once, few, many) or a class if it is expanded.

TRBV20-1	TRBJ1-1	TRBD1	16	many	CSAREGDRGVGTEAFF	TGCAGTGCTAGAGAAGGGGACAGGGGGGTTGGAACTGAAGCTTTCTTT
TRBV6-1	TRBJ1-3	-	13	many	CASKKTAGNTIYF	TGTGCCAGCAAAAAGACAGCCGGAAACACCATATATTTT
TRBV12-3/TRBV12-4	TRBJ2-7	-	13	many	CASTSDNSYEQYF	TGTGCCAGCACCTCGGACAACTCCTACGAGCAGTACTTC
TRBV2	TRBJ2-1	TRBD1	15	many	CAGQNDRAVSNEQFF	TGTGCCGGTCAAAACGACAGGGCTGTGAGTAATGAGCAGTTCTTC
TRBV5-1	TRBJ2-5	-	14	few	CASSPLGGQETQYF	TGCGCCAGCAGCCCCCTTGGCGGGCAAGAGACCCAGTACTTC
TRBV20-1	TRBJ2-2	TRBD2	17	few	CCARGTSGGENTGELFF	TGCTGTGCTAGAGGGACTAGCGGGGGGGAGAACACCGGGGAGCTGTTTTTT
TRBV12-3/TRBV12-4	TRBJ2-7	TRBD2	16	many	CASRGTGTSGAREQYF	TGTGCCAGCAGGGGAACCGGGACTAGCGGGGCTCGGGAGCAGTACTTC
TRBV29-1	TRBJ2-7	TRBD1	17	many	CSARGQGAHTGSYEQYF	TGCAGCGCCCGGGGACAGGGGGCCCACACAGGGTCCTACGAGCAGTACTTC
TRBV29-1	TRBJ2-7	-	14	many	CSVGRGRNSYEQYF	TGCAGCGTTGGCCGGGGCAGGAACTCCTACGAGCAGTACTTC
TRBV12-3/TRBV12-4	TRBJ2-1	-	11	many	CASAKYNEQFF	TGTGCCAGCGCCAAGTACAATGAGCAGTTCTTC